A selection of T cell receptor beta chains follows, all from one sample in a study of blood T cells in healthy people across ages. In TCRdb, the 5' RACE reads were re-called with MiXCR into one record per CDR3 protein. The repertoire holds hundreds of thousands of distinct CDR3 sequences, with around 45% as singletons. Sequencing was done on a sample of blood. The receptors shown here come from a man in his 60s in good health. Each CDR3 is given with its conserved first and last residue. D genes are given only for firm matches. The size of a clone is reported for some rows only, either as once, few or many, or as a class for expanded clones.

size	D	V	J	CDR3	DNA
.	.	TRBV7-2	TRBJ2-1	CASSPTRRNYNEQFF	TGTGCCAGCAGCCCCACCCGTAGGAACTACAATGAGCAGTTCTTC
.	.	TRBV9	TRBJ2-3	CASSAKQQTDTQYF	TGTGCCAGCAGCGCAAAACAGCAAACAGATACGCAGTATTTT
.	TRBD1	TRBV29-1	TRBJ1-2	CSVEDRGRGRAGYTF	TGCAGCGTTGAAGATCGGGGCAGGGGGAGGGCTGGCTACACCTTC
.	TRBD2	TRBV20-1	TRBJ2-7	CSAPNSGEDEQYF	TGCAGTGCTCCGAACAGCGGGGAAGACGAGCAGTACTTC
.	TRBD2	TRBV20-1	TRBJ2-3	CSAALLAGEGDTQYF	TGCAGTGCGGCCCTACTAGCGGGGGAAGGGGATACGCAGTATTTT
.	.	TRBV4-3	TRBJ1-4	CTSSQERAFSEKLFF	TGCACCAGCAGCCAAGAGAGGGCGTTCAGTGAAAAACTGTTTTTT
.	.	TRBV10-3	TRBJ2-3	CAISPTESSESQYF	TGTGCCATCTCCCCCACTGAGTCATCAGAGTCGCAGTATTTT
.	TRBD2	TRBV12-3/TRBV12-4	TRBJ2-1	CASSSASGGAQQFF	TGTGCCAGCAGTTCGGCTAGCGGGGGGGCGCAGCAGTTCTTC
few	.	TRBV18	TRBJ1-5	CASPPLVFWQPQHF	TGTGCCAGCCCCCCACTAGTCTTTTGGCAGCCCCAGCATTTT
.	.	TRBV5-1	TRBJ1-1	CASSLGSGPAGNTEAFF	TGCGCCAGCAGCTTGGGATCAGGACCGGCAGGGAACACTGAAGCTTTCTTT
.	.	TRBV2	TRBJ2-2	CASTLSGTGDTGELFF	TGTGCCAGCACCCTAAGTGGGACGGGAGACACCGGGGAGCTGTTTTTT
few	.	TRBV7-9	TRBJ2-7	CASSQLGAGEQYF	TGTGCCAGCAGCCAGTTGGGGGCTGGGGAGCAGTACTTC
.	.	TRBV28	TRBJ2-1	CASRRQSGNNEQFF	TGTGCCAGCAGGAGACAGAGCGGTAACAATGAGCAGTTCTTC
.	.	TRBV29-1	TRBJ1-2	CSVENRYYGYTF	TGCAGCGTTGAGAATCGGTACTATGGCTACACCTTC
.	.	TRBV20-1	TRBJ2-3	CSATRDSNTDTQYF	TGCAGTGCCACGCGAGACAGCAACACAGATACGCAGTATTTT
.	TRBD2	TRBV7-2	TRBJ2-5	CAGSLEAGGYNEQYF	TGTGCCGGCAGCTTAGAAGCGGGGGGGTACAATGAGCAGTACTTC
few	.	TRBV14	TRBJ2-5	CASSRWGTQETQYF	TGTGCCAGCAGCCGGTGGGGGACCCAAGAGACCCAGTACTTC
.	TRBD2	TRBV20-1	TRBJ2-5	CSAGTSGGALTQYF	TGCAGTGCTGGGACTAGCGGGGGGGCCCTGACCCAGTACTTC
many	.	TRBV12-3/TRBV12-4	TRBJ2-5	CASSLLVGVPQETQYF	TGTGCCAGCAGTTTATTGGTAGGGGTCCCTCAAGAGACCCAGTACTTC
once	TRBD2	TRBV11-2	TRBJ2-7	CASRSGGGYEQYF	TGTGCCAGCAGATCCGGCGGGGGGTACGAGCAGTACTTC
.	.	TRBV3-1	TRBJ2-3	CASSPGTWGDTQYF	TGTGCCAGCAGCCCTGGGACGTGGGGGGATACGCAGTATTTT
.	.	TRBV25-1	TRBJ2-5	CASSEYRGIKETQYF	TGTGCCAGCAGTGAATATCGGGGGATTAAAGAGACCCAGTACTTC
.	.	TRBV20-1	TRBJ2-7	CSVSSGVGVEQYF	TGCAGTGTTAGTTCAGGGGTTGGGGTCGAGCAGTACTTC